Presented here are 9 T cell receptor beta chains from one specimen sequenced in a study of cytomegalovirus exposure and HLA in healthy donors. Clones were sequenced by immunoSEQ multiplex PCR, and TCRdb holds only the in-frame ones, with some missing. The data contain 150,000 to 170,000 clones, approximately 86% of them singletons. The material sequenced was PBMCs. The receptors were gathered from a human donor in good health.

CDR3 nucleotide sequence: TGTGCCAGCAGTTTGTCGACTAGCGGGAAGACCCAGTACTTC. This gives the protein CASSLSTSGKTQYF. The gene calls are TRBV27 and TRBJ2-5; 11 nucleotides match TRBD2. Per germline, CDR1 MNHEY and CDR2 SMNVEV (reference sequence). V shed 3 bases and J 6 bases; nucleotides not matched to a gene: 3. The CDR3 covers 14 residues.

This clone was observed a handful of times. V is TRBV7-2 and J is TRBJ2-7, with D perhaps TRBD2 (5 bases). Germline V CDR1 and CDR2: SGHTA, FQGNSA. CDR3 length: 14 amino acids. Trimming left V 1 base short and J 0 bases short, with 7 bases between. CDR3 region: CASSLDGDSYEQYF. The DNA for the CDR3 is TGTGCCAGCAGCTTAGACGGGGACTCCTACGAGCAGTACTTC.

This CDR3 reads CASSLFGGETTEAFF. In nucleotides, the CDR3 is TGTGCCAGCAGCTTATTCGGGGGGGAGACCACTGAAGCTTTCTTT. V usage is TRBV7-3 and J usage is TRBJ1-1; a weak D match, TRBD1 (5 bases). CDR1 and CDR2 from the germline V gene are SGHTA and FQGTGA. Trimming took 2 bases from V and 4 from J, leaving 14 bases between them. This CDR3 is 15 amino acids long.

The CDR3 reads CASSPGAGARDTQYF. The CDR3, as DNA: TGTGCCAGCAGCCCAGGGGCAGGGGCGAGGGATACGCAGTATTTT. This rearrangement joins TRBV11-3 to TRBJ2-3; possibly TRBD1 for D (6 bases). Germline CDR1 SGHNT, CDR2 YENEEA. V was shortened by 5 bases and J by 6 bases, with 18 bases between the two germline ends. The CDR3 extends over 15 amino acids. Full variable domain (remainder filled in from reference TRBV11-3 and TRBJ2-3): EAGVVQSPRYKIIEKKQPVAFWCNPISGHNTLYWYLQNLGQGPELLIRYENEEAVDDSQLPKDRFSAERLKGVDSTLKIQPAELGDSAVYLCASSPGAGARDTQYFGPGTRLTVL.

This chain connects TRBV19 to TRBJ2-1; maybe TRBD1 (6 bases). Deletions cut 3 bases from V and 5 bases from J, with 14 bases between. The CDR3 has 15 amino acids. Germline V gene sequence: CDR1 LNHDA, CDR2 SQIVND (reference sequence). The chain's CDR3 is CASSIGGRPDNEQFF. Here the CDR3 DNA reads TGTGCCAGTAGTATTGGGGGCCGTCCTGACAATGAGCAGTTCTTC. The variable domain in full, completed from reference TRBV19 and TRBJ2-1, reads DGGITQSPKYLFRKEGQNVTLSCEQNLNHDAMYWYRQDPGQGLRLIYYSQIVNDFQKGDIAEGYSVSREKKESFPLTVTSAQKNPTAFYLCASSIGGRPDNEQFFGPGTRLTVL.

The CDR3 protein is CASSWESGRTTYEQYF. The CDR3 nucleotides are TGTGCCAGCAGCTGGGAAAGCGGGAGGACGACCTACGAGCAGTACTTC. V gene TRBV7-9 combines with J gene TRBJ2-7; the match to TRBD2 covers 9 bases. This CDR3 has 16 amino acids. Losses at the gene ends were 4 bases for V and 2 bases for J; bases not matched to a gene: 9. Germline CDR1 and CDR2: SEHNR and FQNEAQ (reference sequence).

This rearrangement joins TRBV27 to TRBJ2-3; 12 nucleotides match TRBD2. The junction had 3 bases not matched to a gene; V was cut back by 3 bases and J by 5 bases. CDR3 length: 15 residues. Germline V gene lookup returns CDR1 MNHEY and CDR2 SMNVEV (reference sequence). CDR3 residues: CASSLTSGRLDTQYF. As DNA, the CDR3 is TGTGCCAGCAGTTTGACTAGCGGGAGATTAGATACGCAGTATTTT.

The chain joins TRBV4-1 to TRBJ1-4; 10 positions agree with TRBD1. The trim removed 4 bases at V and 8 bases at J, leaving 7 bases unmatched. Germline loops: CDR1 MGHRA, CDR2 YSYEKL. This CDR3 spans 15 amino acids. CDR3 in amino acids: CASSRTGTGEEKLFF. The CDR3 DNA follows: TGCGCCAGCAGCCGGACCGGGACAGGGGAGGAAAAACTGTTTTTT.

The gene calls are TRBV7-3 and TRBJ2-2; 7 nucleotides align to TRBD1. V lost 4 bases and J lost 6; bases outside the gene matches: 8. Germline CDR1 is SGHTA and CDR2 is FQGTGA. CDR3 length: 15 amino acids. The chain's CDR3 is CASSSNRGGAGELFF. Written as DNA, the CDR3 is TGTGCCAGCAGCTCCAACAGGGGTGGGGCCGGGGAGCTGTTTTTT. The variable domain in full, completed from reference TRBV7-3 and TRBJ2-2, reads GAGVSQTPSNKVTEKGKYVELRCDPISGHTALYWYRQSLGQGPEFLIYFQGTGAADDSGLPNDRFFAVRPEGSVSTLKIQRTERGDSAVYLCASSSNRGGAGELFFGEGSRLTVL.